The sequence of this TCR beta chain was determined in a study of radiation and T cells in renal cell carcinoma. The table came from immunoSEQ multiplex PCR; TCRdb's copy has only in-frame clones and leaves some out. The top ten hold about 2.5% of the sample, which has tens of thousands of clones, less than 90% seen once. The CDR3 has 13 amino acids. Germline CDR1 and CDR2: SGHDT and YYEEEE. V lost 1 base and J lost 7, with 11 bases in between. Documented time point: blood 4 weeks post-SBRT, at nephrectomy. As for treatment: 15 Gy SBRT to primary tumor, nephrectomy 4 weeks later. The TCR comes from a woman aged 55-75 years with renal cell carcinoma. The J gene is TRBJ1-1, the V gene TRBV5-6, with D tentatively TRBD1 (5 bases). This specimen consisted of blood, obtained from a patient whose treatment included radiotherapy and nephrectomy. The CDR3 DNA follows: TGTGCCAGCAGCTTGTTCAGGGTTGATGAAGCTTTCTTT. Its translation is CASSLFRVDEAFF.